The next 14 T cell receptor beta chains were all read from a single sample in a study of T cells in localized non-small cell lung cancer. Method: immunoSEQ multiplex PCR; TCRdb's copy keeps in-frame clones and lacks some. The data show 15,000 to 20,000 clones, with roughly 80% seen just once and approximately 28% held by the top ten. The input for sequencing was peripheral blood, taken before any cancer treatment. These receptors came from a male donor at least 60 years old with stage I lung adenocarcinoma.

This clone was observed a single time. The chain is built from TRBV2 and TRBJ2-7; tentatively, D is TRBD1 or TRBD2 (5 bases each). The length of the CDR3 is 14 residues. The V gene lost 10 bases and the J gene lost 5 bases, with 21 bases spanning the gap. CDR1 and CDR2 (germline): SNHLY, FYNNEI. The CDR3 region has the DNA TGTGCCACCTCGAGGGTGGTCGACAGCCACGAGCAGTACTTC. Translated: CATSRVVDSHEQYF.

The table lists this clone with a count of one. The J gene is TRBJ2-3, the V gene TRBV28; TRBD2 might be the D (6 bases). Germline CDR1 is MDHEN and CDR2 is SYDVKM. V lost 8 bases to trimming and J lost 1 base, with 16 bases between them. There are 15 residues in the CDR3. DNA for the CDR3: TGTGCCAGCGGTTCGGCAGGAGGGGGCACAGATACGCAGTATTTT. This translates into CASGSAGGGTDTQYF.

CDR3 DNA: TGCAGCGTTGTGGGCGTCTGGGAACACGAGAACACTGAAGCTTTCTTT. The encoded protein is CSVVGVWEHENTEAFF. The chain has TRBV29-1 and TRBJ1-1; D is unresolved. The CDR3 consists of 16 residues. Germline V CDR1 and CDR2: SQVTM, ANQGSEA. The germline V and J ends were trimmed by 4 bases and 1 base, with 19 bases remaining between them.

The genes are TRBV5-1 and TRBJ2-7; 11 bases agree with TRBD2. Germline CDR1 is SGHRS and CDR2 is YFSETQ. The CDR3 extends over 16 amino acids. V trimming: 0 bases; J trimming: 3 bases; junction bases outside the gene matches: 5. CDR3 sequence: CASSLAGLAEFYEQYF. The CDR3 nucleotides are TGCGCCAGCAGCTTGGCGGGACTAGCGGAGTTCTACGAGCAGTACTTC.

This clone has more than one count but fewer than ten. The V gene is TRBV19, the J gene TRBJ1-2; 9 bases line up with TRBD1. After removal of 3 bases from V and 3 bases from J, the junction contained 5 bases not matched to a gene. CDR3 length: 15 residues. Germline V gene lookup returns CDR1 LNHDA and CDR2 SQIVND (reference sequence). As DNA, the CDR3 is TGTGCCAGTAGTATCCCCTGGGACAGGGACTATGGCTACACCTTC. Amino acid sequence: CASSIPWDRDYGYTF.

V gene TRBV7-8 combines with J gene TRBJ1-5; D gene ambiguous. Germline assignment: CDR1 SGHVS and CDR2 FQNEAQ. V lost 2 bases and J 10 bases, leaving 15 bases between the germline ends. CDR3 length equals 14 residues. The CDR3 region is CASSLPGFGEPQHF. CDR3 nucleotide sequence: TGTGCCAGCAGCTTACCTGGGTTTGGAGAACCCCAGCATTTT.

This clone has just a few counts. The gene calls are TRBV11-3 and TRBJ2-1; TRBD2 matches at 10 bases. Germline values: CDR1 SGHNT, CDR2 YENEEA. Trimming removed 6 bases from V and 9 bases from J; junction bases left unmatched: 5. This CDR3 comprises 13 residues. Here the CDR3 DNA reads TGTGCCAGCAGGGCTAGCGGGAGCGGTGAGCAGTTCTTC. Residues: CASRASGSGEQFF.

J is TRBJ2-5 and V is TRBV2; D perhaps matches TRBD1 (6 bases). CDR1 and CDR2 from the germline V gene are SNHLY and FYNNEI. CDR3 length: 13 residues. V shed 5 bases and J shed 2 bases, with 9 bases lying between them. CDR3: CASSPDRQETQYF. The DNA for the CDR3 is TGTGCCAGCAGTCCAGACAGGCAAGAGACCCAGTACTTC.

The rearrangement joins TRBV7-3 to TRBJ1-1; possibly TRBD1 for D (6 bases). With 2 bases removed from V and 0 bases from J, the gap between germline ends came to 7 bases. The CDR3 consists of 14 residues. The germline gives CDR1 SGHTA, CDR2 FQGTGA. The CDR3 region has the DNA TGTGCCAGCAGCTTAGGACAGATGAACACTGAAGCTTTCTTT. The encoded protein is CASSLGQMNTEAFF.

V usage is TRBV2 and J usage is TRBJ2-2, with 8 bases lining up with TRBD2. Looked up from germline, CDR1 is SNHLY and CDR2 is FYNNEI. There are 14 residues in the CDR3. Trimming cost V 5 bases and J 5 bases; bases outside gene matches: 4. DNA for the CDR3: TGTGCCAGCAGTTCGGGACTAGAGACCGGGGAGCTGTTTTTT. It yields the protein CASSSGLETGELFF. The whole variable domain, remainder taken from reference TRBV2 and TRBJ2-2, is EPEVTQTPSHQVTQMGQEVILRCVPISNHLYFYWYRQILGQKVEFLVSFYNNEISEKSEIFDDQFSVERPDGSNFTLKIRSTKLEDSAMYFCASSSGLETGELFFGEGSRLTVL.

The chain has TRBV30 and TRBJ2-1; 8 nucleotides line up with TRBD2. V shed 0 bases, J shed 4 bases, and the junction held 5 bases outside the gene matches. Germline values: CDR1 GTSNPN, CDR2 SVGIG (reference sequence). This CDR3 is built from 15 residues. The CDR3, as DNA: TGTGCCTGGAGTGTACCAGCGGGGGCTTACAATGAGCAGTTCTTC. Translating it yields CAWSVPAGAYNEQFF.

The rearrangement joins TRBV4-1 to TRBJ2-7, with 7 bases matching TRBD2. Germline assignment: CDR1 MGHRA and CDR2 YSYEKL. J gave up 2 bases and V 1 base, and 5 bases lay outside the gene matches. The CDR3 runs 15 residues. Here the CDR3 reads CASSQAPGGTYEQYF. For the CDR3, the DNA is TGCGCCAGCAGCCAAGCCCCGGGAGGTACCTACGAGCAGTACTTC.

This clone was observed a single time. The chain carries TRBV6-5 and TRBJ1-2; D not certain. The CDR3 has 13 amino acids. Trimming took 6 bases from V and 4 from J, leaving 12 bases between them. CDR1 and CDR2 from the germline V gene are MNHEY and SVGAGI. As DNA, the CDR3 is TGTGCCAGCAGGCGGACCGAGGGCTATGGCTACACCTTC. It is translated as CASRRTEGYGYTF.

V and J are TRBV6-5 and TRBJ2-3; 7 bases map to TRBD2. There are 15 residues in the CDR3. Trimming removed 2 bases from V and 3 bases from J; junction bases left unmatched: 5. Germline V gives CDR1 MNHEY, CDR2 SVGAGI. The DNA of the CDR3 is TGTGCCAGCAGTTACGGGAGGGTTCGTACAGATACGCAGTATTTT. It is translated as CASSYGRVRTDTQYF.